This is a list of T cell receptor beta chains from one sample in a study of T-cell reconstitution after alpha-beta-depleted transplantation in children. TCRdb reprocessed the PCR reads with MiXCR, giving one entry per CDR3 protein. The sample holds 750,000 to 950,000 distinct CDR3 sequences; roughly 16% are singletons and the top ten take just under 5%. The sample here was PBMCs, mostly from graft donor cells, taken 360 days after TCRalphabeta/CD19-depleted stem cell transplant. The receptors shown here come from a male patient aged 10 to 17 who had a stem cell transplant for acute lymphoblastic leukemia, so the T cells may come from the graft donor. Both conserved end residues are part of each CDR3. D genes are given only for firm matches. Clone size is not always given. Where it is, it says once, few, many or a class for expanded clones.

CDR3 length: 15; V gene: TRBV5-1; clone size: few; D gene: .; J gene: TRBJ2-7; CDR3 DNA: TGCGCCAGCAGCACAGGACAGGAGGGCTACTACGAGCAGTACTTC; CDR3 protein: CASSTGQEGYYEQYF
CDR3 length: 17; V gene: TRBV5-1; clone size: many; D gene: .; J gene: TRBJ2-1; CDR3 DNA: TGCGCCAGCAGCCCTCCCTGGTTGGGAGCGGGCTACAATGAGCAGTTCTTC; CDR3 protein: CASSPPWLGAGYNEQFF
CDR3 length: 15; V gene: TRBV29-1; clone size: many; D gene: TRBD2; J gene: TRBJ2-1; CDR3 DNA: TGCAGCGCCCGAGGCCTTGCGGGAGGGGTGAATGAGCAGTTCTTC; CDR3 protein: CSARGLAGGVNEQFF
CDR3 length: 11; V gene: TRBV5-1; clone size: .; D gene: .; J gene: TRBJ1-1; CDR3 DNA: TGCGCCAGCAGCATGGAGGGGGACGCTTTCTTT; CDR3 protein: CASSMEGDAFF
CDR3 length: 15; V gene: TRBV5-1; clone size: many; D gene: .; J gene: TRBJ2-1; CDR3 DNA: TGCGCCAGCAGCTTGGGCAGGAGCTCCTACAATGAGCAGTTCTTC; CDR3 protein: CASSLGRSSYNEQFF
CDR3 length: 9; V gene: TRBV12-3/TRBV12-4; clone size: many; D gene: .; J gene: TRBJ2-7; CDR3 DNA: TGTGCTAGTTTTTGCGAGCAGTACTTC; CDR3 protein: CASFCEQYF
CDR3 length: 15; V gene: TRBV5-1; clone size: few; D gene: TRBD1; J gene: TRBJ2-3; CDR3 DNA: TGCGCCAGCAATCCCGGACAGGGGCCCACAGATACGCAGTATTTT; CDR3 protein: CASNPGQGPTDTQYF
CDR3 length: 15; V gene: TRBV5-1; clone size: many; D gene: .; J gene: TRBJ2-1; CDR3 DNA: TGCGCCAGCAGTTACCTAGTGACTCTTCGCAATGAGCAGTTCTTC; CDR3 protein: CASSYLVTLRNEQFF
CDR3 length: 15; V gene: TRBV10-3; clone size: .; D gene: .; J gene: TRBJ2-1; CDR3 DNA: TGTGCCATCAGTGGAGGGAACTATCTTCGCAATGAGCAGTTCTTC; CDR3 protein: CAISGGNYLRNEQFF
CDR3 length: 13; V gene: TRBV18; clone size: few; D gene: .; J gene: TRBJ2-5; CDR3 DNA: TGTGCCAGCTGCCTCGGTCGCGGGGAGACCCAGTACTTC; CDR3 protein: CASCLGRGETQYF
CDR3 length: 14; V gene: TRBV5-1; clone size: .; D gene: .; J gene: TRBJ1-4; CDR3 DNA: TGCGCCAGCAGCTCCTCCCCACCGGATGAAAAACTGTTTTTT; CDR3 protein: CASSSSPPDEKLFF
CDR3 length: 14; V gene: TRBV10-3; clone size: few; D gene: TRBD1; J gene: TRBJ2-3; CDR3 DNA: TGTGCCATCAGGAGGACAGGGGAGGAGGATACGCAGTATTTT; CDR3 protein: CAIRRTGEEDTQYF
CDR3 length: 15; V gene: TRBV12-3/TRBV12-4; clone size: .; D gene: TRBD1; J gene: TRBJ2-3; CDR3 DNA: TGTGCCAGCACCGATGACAGGGGGCGAACAGATACGCAGTATTTT; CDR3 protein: CASTDDRGRTDTQYF
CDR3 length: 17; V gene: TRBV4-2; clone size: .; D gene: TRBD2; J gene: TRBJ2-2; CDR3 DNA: TGTGCCAGCAGCCAAGATCTGTCTAGCGGGAGCACCGGGGAGCTGTTTTTT; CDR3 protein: CASSQDLSSGSTGELFF
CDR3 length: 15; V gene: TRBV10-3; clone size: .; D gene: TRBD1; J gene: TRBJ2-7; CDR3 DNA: TGTGCCATCAGAGGGACAGGGAAGGGGGAATCGGGGCAGTACTTC; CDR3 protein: CAIRGTGKGESGQYF
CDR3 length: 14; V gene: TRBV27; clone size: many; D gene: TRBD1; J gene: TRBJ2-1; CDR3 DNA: TGTGCCACCTTACAGGGGTCCCTGAACAATGAGCAGTTCTTC; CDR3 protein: CATLQGSLNNEQFF
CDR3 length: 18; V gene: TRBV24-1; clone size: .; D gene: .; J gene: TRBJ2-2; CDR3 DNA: TGTGCCACCAGTGATCACAGTACGTGGGCGACGAACACCGGGGAGCTGTTTTTT; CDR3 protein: CATSDHSTWATNTGELFF
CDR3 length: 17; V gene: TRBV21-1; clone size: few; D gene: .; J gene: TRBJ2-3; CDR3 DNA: TGTGCCAGCAGCAAATCCGAGCGGGATAAGGGGTCAGATACGCAGTATTTT; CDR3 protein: CASSKSERDKGSDTQYF
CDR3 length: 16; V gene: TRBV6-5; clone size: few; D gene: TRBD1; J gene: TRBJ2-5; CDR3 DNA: TGTGCCAGCAGTTACTGGGACAGGGAGTTCCAAGAGACCCAGTACTTC; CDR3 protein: CASSYWDREFQETQYF
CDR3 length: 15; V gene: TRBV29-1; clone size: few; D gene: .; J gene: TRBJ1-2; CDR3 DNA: TGCAGCGTTGCGTTCTACCTTCCCATCGGCTATGGCTACACCTTC; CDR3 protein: CSVAFYLPIGYGYTF
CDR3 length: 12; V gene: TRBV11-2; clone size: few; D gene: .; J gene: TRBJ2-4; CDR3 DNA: TGTGCCAGCACCACGACAAGAAACATTCAGTACTTC; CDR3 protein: CASTTTRNIQYF
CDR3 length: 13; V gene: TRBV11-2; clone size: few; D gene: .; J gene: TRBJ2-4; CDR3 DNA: TGTGCCAGCAGCCTAGGCCCTTCGGACATTCAGTACTTC; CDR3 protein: CASSLGPSDIQYF
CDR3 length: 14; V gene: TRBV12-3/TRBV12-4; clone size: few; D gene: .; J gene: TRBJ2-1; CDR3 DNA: TGTGCCAGCAGTTTCTCGGCCCCACACCGTGAGCAGTTCTTC; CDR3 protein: CASSFSAPHREQFF
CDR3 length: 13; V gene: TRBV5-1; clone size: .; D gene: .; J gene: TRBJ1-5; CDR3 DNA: TGCGCCAGCAGCTTGTTGGGAGCCCAGCCCCAGCATTTT; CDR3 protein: CASSLLGAQPQHF
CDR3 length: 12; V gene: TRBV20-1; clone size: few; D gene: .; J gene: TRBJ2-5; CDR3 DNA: TGCAGTGCCAGGTGGAGGGAAGAGACCCAGTACTTC; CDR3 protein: CSARWREETQYF
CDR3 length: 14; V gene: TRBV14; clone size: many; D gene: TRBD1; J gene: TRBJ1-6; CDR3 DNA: TGTGCCAGCAGTCCCAGACAGGGGGGCTCACCCCTCCACTTT; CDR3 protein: CASSPRQGGSPLHF
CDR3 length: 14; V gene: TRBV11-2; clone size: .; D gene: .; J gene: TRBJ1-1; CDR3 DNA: TGTGCCAGCAGCTTCGGGGGGAGTTGGGCTGAAGCTTTCTTT; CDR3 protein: CASSFGGSWAEAFF
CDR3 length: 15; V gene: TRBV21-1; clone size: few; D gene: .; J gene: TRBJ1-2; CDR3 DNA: TGTGCCAGCAGCAAAGTGGGGGAGATAAACTATGGCTACACCTTC; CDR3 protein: CASSKVGEINYGYTF
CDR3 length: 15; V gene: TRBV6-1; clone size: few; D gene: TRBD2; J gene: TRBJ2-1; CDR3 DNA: TGTGCCAGCAGTGAACAAGCGGGAGGGATTGGTGAGCAGTTCTTC; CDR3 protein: CASSEQAGGIGEQFF
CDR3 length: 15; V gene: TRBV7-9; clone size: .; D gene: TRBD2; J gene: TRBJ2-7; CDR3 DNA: TGTGCCAGCAGCTTAGAAATCAAGCGGGAGGGTCGGCAGTACTTC; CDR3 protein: CASSLEIKREGRQYF
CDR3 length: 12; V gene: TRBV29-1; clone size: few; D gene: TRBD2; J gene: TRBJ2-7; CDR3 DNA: TGCAGCGTTGGCTGGGGGGGATACGAGCAGTACTTC; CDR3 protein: CSVGWGGYEQYF
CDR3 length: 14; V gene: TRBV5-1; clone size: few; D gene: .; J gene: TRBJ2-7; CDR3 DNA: TGCGCCAGCAGCCAAAGAGGGACCACCTACGAGCAGTACTTC; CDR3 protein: CASSQRGTTYEQYF
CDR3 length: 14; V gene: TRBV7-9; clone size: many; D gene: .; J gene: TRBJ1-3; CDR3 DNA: TGTGCCAGCAGCACCGGTTACACTGGAAACACCATATATTTT; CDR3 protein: CASSTGYTGNTIYF
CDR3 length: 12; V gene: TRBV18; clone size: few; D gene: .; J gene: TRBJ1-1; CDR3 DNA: TGTGCCAGCTCAGGGGCCGGGGATGAAGCTTTCTTT; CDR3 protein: CASSGAGDEAFF
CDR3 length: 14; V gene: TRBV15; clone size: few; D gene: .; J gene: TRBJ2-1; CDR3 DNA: TGTGCCACCAGCAGAGATCACCAGTGGGATGAGCAGTTCTTC; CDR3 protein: CATSRDHQWDEQFF
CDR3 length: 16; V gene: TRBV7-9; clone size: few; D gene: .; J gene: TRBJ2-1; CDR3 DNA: TGTGCCAGCACCTCGCGGCGGGGAAGCTCCTACAATGAGCAGTTCTTC; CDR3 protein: CASTSRRGSSYNEQFF
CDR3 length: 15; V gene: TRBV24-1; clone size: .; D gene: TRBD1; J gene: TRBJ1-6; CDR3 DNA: TGTGCCACCAGTGATCCGGACAGGAGCGGTTCACCCCTCCACTTT; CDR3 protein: CATSDPDRSGSPLHF
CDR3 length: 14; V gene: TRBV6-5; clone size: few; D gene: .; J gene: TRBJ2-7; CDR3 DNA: TGTGCCAGCAGTTACTCGCCAACCGACTACGAGCAGTACTTC; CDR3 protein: CASSYSPTDYEQYF